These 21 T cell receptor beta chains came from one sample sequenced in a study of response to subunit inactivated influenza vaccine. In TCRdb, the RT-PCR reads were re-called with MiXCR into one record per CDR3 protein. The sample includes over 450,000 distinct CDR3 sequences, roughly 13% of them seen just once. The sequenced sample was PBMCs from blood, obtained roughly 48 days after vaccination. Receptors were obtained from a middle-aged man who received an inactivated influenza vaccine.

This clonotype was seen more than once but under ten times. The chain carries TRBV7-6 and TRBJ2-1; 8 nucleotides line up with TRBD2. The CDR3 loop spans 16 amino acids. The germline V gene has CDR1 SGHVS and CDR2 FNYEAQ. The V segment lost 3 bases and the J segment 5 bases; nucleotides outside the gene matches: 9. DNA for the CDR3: TGTGCCAGCAGCTTCCTCTCGGCGGGGGGAAACAATGAGCAGTTCTTC. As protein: CASSFLSAGGNNEQFF.

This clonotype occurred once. The CDR3 protein is CASSQDTGRASTGELFF. CDR3 DNA sequence: TGTGCCAGCAGCCAAGATACGGGCAGAGCTAGCACCGGGGAGCTGTTTTTT. This chain joins TRBV4-2 and TRBJ2-2; D not resolved. V lost 0 bases and J 4 bases, leaving 15 bases between the germline ends. The CDR3 is 17 residues long. Germline CDR1 reads LGHNA; CDR2 reads YNFKEQ.

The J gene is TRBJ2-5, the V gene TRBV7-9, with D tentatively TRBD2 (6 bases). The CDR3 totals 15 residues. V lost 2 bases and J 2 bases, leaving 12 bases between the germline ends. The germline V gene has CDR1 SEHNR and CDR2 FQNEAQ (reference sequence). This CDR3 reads CASSLMSGEQETQYF. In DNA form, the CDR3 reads TGTGCCAGCAGCTTAATGTCGGGGGAGCAAGAGACCCAGTACTTC.

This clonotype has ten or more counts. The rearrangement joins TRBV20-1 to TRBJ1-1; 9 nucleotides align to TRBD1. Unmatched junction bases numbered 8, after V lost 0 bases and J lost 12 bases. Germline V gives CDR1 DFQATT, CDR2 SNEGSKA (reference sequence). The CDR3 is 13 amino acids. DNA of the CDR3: TGCAGTGCTAGAGAAGAGGGACAGGGCGGGACTTTCTTT. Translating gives CSAREEGQGGTFF.

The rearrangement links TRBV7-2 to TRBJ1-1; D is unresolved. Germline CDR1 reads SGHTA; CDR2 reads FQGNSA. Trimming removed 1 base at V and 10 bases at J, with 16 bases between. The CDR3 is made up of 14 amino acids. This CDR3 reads CASSLGQATPRAFF. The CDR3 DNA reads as TGTGCCAGCAGCTTAGGTCAGGCAACCCCCCGAGCTTTCTTT.

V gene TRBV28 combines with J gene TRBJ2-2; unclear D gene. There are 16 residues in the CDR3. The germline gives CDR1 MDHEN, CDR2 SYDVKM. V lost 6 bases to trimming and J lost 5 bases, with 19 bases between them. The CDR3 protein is CASSPLGRPSTGELFF. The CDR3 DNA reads TGTGCCAGCAGCCCACTCGGACGGCCGTCTACCGGGGAGCTGTTTTTT.

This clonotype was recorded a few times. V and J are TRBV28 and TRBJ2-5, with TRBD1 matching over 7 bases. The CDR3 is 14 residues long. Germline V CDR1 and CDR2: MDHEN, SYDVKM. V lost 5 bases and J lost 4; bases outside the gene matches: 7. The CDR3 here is CASSPRDRGETQYF. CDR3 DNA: TGTGCCAGCAGTCCCAGGGACAGAGGAGAGACCCAGTACTTC.

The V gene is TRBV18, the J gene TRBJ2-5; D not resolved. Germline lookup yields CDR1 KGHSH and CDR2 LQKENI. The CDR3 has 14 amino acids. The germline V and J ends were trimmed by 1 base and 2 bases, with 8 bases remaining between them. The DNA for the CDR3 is TGTGCCAGCTCACCACGGTACAAACAAGAGACCCAGTACTTC. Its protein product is CASSPRYKQETQYF.

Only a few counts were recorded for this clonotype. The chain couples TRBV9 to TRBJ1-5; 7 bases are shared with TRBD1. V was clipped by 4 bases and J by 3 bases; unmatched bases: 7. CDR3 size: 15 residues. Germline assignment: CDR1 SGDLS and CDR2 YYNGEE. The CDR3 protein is CASSPETGINQPQHF. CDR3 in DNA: TGTGCCAGCAGCCCCGAGACAGGGATCAATCAGCCCCAGCATTTT.

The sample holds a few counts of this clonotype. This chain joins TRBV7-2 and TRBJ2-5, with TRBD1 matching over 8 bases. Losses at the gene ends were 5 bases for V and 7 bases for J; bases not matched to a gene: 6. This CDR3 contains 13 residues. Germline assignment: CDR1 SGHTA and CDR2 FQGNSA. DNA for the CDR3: TGTGCCAGCAGCAAAGGACAGGGAGGGACCCAGTACTTC. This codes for CASSKGQGGTQYF.

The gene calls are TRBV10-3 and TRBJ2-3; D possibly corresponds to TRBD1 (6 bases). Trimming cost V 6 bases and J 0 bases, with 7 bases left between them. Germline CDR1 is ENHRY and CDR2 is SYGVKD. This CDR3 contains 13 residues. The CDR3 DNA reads TGTGCCATCAGACAGGGAAGCACAGATACGCAGTATTTT. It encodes CAIRQGSTDTQYF.

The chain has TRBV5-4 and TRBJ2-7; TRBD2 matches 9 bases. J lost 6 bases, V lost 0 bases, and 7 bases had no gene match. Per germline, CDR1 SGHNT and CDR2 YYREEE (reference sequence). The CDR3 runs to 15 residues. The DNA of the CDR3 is TGTGCCAGCAGCTTGGGCGGGAGGGCCCTGGGCGAGCAGTACTTC. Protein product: CASSLGGRALGEQYF.

CDR3 in amino acids: CASSFRTSGIGRKETQYF. The CDR3 nucleotides are TGTGCCAGCAGTTTTCGGACTAGCGGGATAGGTCGAAAAGAGACCCAGTACTTC. The rearrangement joins TRBV12-3 or TRBV12-4 to TRBJ2-5, with TRBD2 matching 12 bases. With V trimmed by 3 bases and J by 3 bases, 11 bases remained unmatched. This CDR3 is 18 amino acids long.

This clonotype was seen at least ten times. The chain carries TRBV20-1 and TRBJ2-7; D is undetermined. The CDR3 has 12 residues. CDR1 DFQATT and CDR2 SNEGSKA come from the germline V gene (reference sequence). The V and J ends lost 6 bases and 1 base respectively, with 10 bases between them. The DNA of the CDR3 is TGCAGTGCCAGGAGAGCTTCCTACGAGCAGTACTTC. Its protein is CSARRASYEQYF.

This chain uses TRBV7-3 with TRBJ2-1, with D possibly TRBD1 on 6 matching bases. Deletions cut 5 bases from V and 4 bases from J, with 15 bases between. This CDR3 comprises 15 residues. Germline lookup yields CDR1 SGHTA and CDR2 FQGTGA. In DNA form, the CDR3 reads TGTGCCAGCAGCCAACCGGGACAAAAGTACAATGAGCAGTTCTTC. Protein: CASSQPGQKYNEQFF.

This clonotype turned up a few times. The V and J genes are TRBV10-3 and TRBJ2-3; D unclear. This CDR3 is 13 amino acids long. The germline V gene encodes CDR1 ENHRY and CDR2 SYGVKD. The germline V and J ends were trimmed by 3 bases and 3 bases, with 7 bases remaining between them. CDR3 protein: CAISESRTDTQYF. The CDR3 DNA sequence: TGTGCCATCAGTGAATCCAGGACAGATACGCAGTATTTT.

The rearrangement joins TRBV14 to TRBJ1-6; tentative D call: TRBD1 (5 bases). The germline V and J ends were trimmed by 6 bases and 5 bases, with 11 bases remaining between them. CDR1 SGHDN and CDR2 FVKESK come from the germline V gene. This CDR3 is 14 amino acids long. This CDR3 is CASRFRDNNSPLHF. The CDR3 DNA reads TGTGCCAGCAGGTTCAGGGATAATAATTCACCCCTCCACTTT.

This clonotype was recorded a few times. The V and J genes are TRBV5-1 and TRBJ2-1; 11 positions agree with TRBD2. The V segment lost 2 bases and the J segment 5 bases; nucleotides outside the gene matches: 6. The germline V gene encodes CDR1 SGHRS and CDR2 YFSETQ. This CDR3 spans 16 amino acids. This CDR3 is CASSFLLAGENNEQFF. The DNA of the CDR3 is TGCGCCAGCAGCTTCCTACTAGCGGGAGAGAACAATGAGCAGTTCTTC.

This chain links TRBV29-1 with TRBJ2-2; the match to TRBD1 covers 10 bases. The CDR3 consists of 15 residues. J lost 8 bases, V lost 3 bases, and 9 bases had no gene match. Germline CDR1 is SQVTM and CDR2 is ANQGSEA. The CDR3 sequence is CSVERRDRGLGELFF. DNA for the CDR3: TGCAGCGTTGAGAGGCGGGACAGGGGACTTGGGGAGCTGTTTTTT.

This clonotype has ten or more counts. This chain's CDR3 is CASSLGRRKASSYTF. The DNA for the CDR3 is TGTGCCAGCAGTTTAGGGCGTAGGAAGGCATCCAGCTACACCTTC. The V and J genes are TRBV12-3 or TRBV12-4 and TRBJ1-2; no clear D. V was shortened by 1 base and J by 9 bases, with 18 bases between the two germline ends. The CDR3 covers 15 residues.

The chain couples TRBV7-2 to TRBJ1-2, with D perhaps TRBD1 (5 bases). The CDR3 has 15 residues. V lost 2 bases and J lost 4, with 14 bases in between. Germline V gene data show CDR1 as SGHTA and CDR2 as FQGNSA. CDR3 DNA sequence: TGTGCCAGCAGCTTAAGCGGCAGGGTTGGCTATGGCTACACCTTC. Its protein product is CASSLSGRVGYGYTF.